The 14 T cell receptor beta chains below come from one sample, sequenced in a study of cytotoxic CD8 clonotypes in ibrutinib-treated CLL. TCRdb's table, derived via immunoSEQ multiplex PCR, lists solely in-frame clones and lacks some. The sample records fewer than 55,000 clones, roughly three fifths being singletons. The sample was PBMCs, taken after 24 months of ibrutinib treatment. The receptor set was obtained from a human donor with chronic lymphocytic leukemia.

The table lists this clone with a few counts. The gene calls are TRBV7-8 and TRBJ1-2; no reliable D call. The germline V gene has CDR1 SGHVS and CDR2 FQNEAQ. This CDR3 is 13 amino acids long. V lost 7 bases and J lost 3, with 12 bases in between. The chain's CDR3 is CASTPGSYYGYTF. The CDR3 bases are TGTGCCAGCACCCCGGGATCTTACTATGGCTACACCTTC.

This clone has a handful of counts. The chain is built from TRBV23-1 and TRBJ1-5, with D uncertain. TRBV23-1 is identified as an open reading frame with a role that is uncertain. The CDR3 contains 15 residues. Trimming shortened V by 6 bases and J by 1 base, and 13 bases separated the two germline ends. The CDR3 loop is CASRRAGSSNQPQHF. The CDR3 DNA follows: TGCGCCAGCAGGAGGGCGGGGAGCAGCAATCAGCCCCAGCATTTT.

This clone turned up a few times. This rearrangement joins TRBV27 to TRBJ1-2; D perhaps matches TRBD1 (6 bases). Germline loops: CDR1 MNHEY, CDR2 SMNVEV (reference sequence). Trimming removed 5 bases at V and 4 bases at J, with 11 bases between. The CDR3 totals 13 residues. The CDR3 is CASSPRTAYGYTF. The CDR3 DNA reads TGTGCCAGCAGTCCCCGGACAGCCTATGGCTACACCTTC.

This sequence joins TRBV14 and TRBJ2-2, with D possibly being TRBD2 (5 bases). The germline V and J ends were trimmed by 1 base and 6 bases, with 12 bases remaining between them. CDR1 is SGHDN and CDR2 is FVKESK in the germline V gene. The CDR3 contains 15 residues. DNA of the CDR3: TGTGCCAGCAGCCAAGTCCGACTATCTTCCGGGGAGCTGTTTTTT. Translation gives CASSQVRLSSGELFF.

This chain links TRBV9 with TRBJ2-5; 7 positions agree with TRBD2. V was pared by 0 bases and J by 4 bases, with 0 bases of the junction left unmatched. Per the germline V gene, CDR1 is SGDLS and CDR2 is YYNGEE. The CDR3 loop spans 13 amino acids. CDR3 sequence (DNA): TGTGCCAGCAGCGTAGCGGGGGGAGAGACCCAGTACTTC. Translation gives CASSVAGGETQYF.

The V and J genes are TRBV5-1 and TRBJ2-5; 10 positions match TRBD2. The J segment lost 3 bases and the V segment lost 4 bases, leaving 3 bases of the junction unmatched. There are 14 residues in the CDR3. Germline V CDR1 and CDR2: SGHRS, YFSETQ. Here the CDR3 reads CASSRSGGKETQYF. CDR3 sequence (DNA): TGCGCCAGCAGCCGTAGCGGGGGGAAAGAGACCCAGTACTTC.

This clone was observed once. The chain couples TRBV6-5 to TRBJ1-2, with a possible D match to TRBD1 (5 bases). The CDR3 covers 14 residues. Germline V CDR1 and CDR2: MNHEY, SVGAGI. Between the trimmed V and J ends, which lost 0 bases and 7 bases, there was a span of 12 bases. The CDR3 nucleotides read TGTGCCAGCAGTTACTCGTTGGCAGGGATTGGCTACACCTTC. Translating gives CASSYSLAGIGYTF.

In DNA, the CDR3 is TGTGCCAGCAGTGGGCAGACCCTCGGTCTTTCACCCCTCCACTTT. This gives the protein CASSGQTLGLSPLHF. This chain uses TRBV2 with TRBJ1-6; D is unresolved. V was clipped by 4 bases and J by 9 bases, with 16 bases between them. The CDR3 extends over 15 amino acids. Germline assignment: CDR1 SNHLY and CDR2 FYNNEI.

The chain has TRBV29-1 and TRBJ1-1, with D tentatively TRBD1 (6 bases). Between the trimmed V and J ends, which lost 7 bases and 5 bases, there was a span of 20 bases. The CDR3 totals 14 residues. Germline CDR1 SQVTM, CDR2 ANQGSEA. The CDR3 spells CSAPGAGRETEAFF. DNA for the CDR3: TGCAGCGCTCCGGGGGCAGGGAGGGAAACTGAAGCTTTCTTT. Full variable domain (rest looked up from reference TRBV29-1 and TRBJ1-1): SAVISQKPSRDICQRGTSLTIQCQVDSQVTMMFWYRQQPGQSLTLIATANQGSEATYESGFVIDKFPISRPNLTFSTLTVSNMSPEDSSIYLCSAPGAGRETEAFFGQGTRLTVV.

About this clone: This specimen includes other DNA sequences encoding the same CDR3. The chain links TRBV5-1 to TRBJ1-3, with 7 positions matching TRBD1. V lost 4 bases to trimming and J lost 0 bases; unmatched junction nucleotides: 10. There are 17 residues in the CDR3. Germline V lookup: CDR1 SGHRS, CDR2 YFSETQ. As DNA, the CDR3 is TGCGCCAGCAGCCCTTCCGCGACAGGGAGCTCTGGAAACACCATATATTTT. Its translation is CASSPSATGSSGNTIYF.

This clone appeared a few times. This chain links TRBV11-2 with TRBJ2-2; no clear D gene. Per germline, CDR1 SGHAT and CDR2 FQNNGV. Deletions cut 5 bases from V and 8 bases from J, with 9 bases between. The CDR3 sequence is 12 residues long. CDR3 coding DNA: TGTGCCAGCAGCCTACCCGAGGGGGAGCTGTTTTTT. Residues: CASSLPEGELFF.

The CDR3 region is CGTGASNTEAFF. The CDR3 bases are TGTGGTACGGGGGCCTCGAACACTGAAGCTTTCTTT. The J gene is TRBJ1-1, the V gene TRBV19, with a tentative D call TRBD1 (6 bases). CDR3 length: 12 amino acids. Germline CDR1 reads LNHDA; CDR2 reads SQIVND (reference sequence).

V gene TRBV18 combines with J gene TRBJ1-1; TRBD1 is a possible D gene (6 bases). The germline V and J ends were trimmed by 4 bases and 7 bases, with 13 bases remaining between them. CDR1 is KGHSH, CDR2 LQKENI, per germline. The CDR3 sequence is 13 residues long. CDR3 sequence reads: CASSLKRGYEAFF. CDR3 DNA sequence: TGTGCCAGCTCACTAAAAAGGGGGTATGAAGCTTTCTTT.

This clone was detected only a few times. This chain connects TRBV29-1 to TRBJ1-3, with 9 bases lining up with TRBD1. Per germline, CDR1 SQVTM and CDR2 ANQGSEA. After removal of 5 bases from V and 7 bases from J, the junction contained 6 bases not matched to a gene. This CDR3 is 13 amino acids long. CDR3 coding DNA: TGCAGCGTTTCACAGGGGGCAGGGAACACCATATATTTT. Translating gives CSVSQGAGNTIYF.